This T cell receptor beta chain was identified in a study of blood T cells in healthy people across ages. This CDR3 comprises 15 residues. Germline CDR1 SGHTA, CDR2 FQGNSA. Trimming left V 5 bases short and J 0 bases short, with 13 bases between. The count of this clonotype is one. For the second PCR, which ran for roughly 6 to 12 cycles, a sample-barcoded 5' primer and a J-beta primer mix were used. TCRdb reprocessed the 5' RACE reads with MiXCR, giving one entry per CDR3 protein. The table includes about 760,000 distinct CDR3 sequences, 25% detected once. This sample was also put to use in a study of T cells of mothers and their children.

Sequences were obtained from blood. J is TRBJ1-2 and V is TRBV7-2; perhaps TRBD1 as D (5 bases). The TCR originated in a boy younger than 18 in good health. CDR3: CASSPGPGANYGYTF. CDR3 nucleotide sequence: TGTGCCAGCAGCCCGGGCCCGGGGGCTAACTATGGCTACACCTTC. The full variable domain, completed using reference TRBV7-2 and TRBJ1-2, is GAGVSQSPSNKVTEKGKDVELRCDPISGHTALYWYRQSLGQGLEFLIYFQGNSAPDKSGLPSDRFSAERTGGSVSTLTIQRTQQEDSAVYLCASSPGPGANYGYTFGSGTRLTVV.